This TCR beta chain is drawn from a study of radiotherapy plus CTLA-4 blockade in lung cancer. Deletions cut 5 bases from V and 4 bases from J, with 14 bases between. The CDR3 extends over 14 amino acids. Germline assignment: CDR1 MNHNY and CDR2 SVGAGI (reference sequence). Data came from immunoSEQ multiplex PCR; TCRdb stores just in-frame clones and leaves some out. The data contain 50,000 to 75,000 clones, about 72% of them singletons. This sequence originates from a human donor with non-small cell lung cancer who had a complete response to radiotherapy plus ipilimumab. This chain links TRBV6-6 with TRBJ1-1; a possible D gene is TRBD1 (5 bases). The sample in question was peripheral blood, obtained from a patient treated with radiotherapy plus ipilimumab. This CDR3 reads CASSIGARATEAFF. DNA of the CDR3: TGTGCCAGCAGTATCGGGGCCCGGGCCACTGAAGCTTTCTTT.